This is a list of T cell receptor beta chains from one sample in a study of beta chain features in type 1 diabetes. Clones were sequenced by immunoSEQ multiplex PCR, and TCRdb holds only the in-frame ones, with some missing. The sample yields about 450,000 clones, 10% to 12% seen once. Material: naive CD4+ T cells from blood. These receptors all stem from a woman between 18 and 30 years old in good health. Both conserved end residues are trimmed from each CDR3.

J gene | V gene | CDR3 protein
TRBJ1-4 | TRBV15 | ATSRGQEPSEKLF
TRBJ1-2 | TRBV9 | ASSVDLYNYGYT
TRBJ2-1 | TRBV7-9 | ASSLAGVKRDEQF
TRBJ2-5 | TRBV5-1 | ASSFSLETQY
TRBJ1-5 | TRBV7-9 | ASSLGWVNQPQH
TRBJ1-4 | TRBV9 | ASSVSRYPEKLF
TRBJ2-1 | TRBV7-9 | ASSLNPLPGRKLDEQF
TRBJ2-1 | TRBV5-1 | ASSLGGSSYNEQF
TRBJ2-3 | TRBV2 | ASSRKGYGIPSTDTQY
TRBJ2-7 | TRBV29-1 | SGEIRDGGLYEQY
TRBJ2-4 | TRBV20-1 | SARGLTGVN
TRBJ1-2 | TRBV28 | ASSRGLNYGYT
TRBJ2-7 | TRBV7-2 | ASSLRVRDHAYEQY
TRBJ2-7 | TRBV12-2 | ASRLAS
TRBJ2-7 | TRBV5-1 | ASSSVTGGSYEQY
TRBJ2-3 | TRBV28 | ASSQGQAPDTQY
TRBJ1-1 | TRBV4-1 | ASSQLPTGFGTEAF
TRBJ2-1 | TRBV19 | ASMGLGIGEQF
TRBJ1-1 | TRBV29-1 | SVLRPLNTEAF
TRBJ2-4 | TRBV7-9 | ASSLARAGTGFNIQY
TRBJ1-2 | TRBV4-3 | ASSHAGRQGNYGYT
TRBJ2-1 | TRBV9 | ASSVRVVGYNEQF
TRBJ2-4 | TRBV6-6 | ASKQRDGTAKNIQY
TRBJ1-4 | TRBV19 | ASRRTMTNEKLF
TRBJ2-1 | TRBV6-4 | ASSARLAGRWNEQF
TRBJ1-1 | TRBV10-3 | AISESGQGATEAF
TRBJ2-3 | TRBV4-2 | ASSPWGVSTDTQY
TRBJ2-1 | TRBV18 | ASSPGTAQAEQF
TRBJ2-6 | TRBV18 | ASSAQISGANVLT
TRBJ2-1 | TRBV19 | ASRRLAGDNEQF
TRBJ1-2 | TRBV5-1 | ASSSDGNYGYT
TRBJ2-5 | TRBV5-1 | ASSYLVGGQETQY
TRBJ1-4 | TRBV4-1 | ASSQVQGELF
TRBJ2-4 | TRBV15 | AAGGLAGLAKNIQY
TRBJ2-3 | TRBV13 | ASSSPVGVGDTQY
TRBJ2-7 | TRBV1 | TSSPTYEQY
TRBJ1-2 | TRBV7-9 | ASSPADRLLSGYT
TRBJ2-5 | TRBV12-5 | ASGLVSETQY
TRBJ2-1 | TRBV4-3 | ASSQDFYTSSYNEQF
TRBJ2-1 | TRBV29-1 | SVLRKGEQF
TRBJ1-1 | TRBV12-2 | ASRLDSGESRERDTEAF
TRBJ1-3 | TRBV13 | ASSFAEAGNTIY